Described below is a single T cell receptor (beta chain) sequence and its context. Read coverage stops 3 residues before the CDR3 terminus; the germline J gene supplies the remainder. Sequencing used immunoSEQ multiplex PCR; TCRdb keeps in-frame clones, though not all of them. In total, the table holds roughly 42,000 clones. The sample comes from a study of T cells in women clearing cervical HPV infection. Germline loops: CDR1 ENHRY, CDR2 SYGVKD. This CDR3 contains 13 residues. The ends lost 10 bases at V and 1 base at J; junction bases unmatched: 6. Sequencing input: blood buffy coat. The rearrangement links TRBV10-3 to TRBJ2-7; TRBD2 agrees at 8 bases. This clonotype originated in a woman aged 18-70 years with a cervical HPV16 infection that either progressed to CIN3+ or cleared (not recorded which). The part of the CDR3 DNA that was read is TGTGCCACCCGGAGCGGGAGTTCCTACGAG. It translates to CATRSGSSYE. The whole CDR3 sequence is CATRSGSSYEQYF.